This T cell receptor (beta chain) was documented in a study of shared clonotypes between healthy human individuals. With 4 bases removed from V and 3 bases from J, the gap between germline ends came to 13 bases. The CDR3 runs 15 residues. The germline CDR1 and CDR2 sequences are SGDLS and YYNGEE. The assay was immunoSEQ multiplex PCR, and TCRdb's table has in-frame clones only and misses some. The repertoire holds 2 million to 2.5 million clones, with just over 90% as singletons. This chain connects TRBV9 to TRBJ1-4; D is unclear. The sequencing sample was made of naive CD4+ T cells from PBMCs. Subset reported: CD45RA+ positively selected. The sequence came from a man aged 18 to 35 in good health. Some clones in this sample may be carry-over from other donors' samples. CDR3 sequence (DNA): TGTGCCAGCAGCCTCGGGCCCACGGCTAATGAAAAACTGTTTTTT. As protein: CASSLGPTANEKLFF. Drawing the rest from reference TRBV9 and TRBJ1-4, the complete variable domain is DSGVTQTPKHLITATGQRVTLRCSPRSGDLSVYWYQQSLDQGLQFLIQYYNGEERAKGNILERFSAQQFPDLHSELNLSSLELGDSALYFCASSLGPTANEKLFFGSGTQLSVL.